A single sample is the source of the 6 T cell receptor beta chains below, sequenced in a study of blood T cell repertoires in COVID-19. Assay used: immunoSEQ multiplex PCR; TCRdb lists only in-frame clones, some missing. Of about 200,000 clones in the sample, about 86% are singletons; the top ten hold 3.5% to 4.5%. The source material was PBMCs or T cells enriched from blood (not recorded which). These receptors were taken from a woman between 35 and 50 years old with acute COVID-19.

The chain combines TRBV7-9 with TRBJ2-3, with D possibly TRBD2 on 6 matching bases. The CDR3 totals 17 residues. The V and J ends lost 5 bases and 2 bases respectively, with 20 bases between them. The germline V gene encodes CDR1 SEHNR and CDR2 FQNEAQ (reference sequence). CDR3 nucleotides: TGTGCCAGCAGCAAACGCCTAGGGGAGGTGGTCACAGATACGCAGTATTTT. The encoded protein is CASSKRLGEVVTDTQYF.

This clone was counted only a few times. The V and J genes are TRBV7-3 and TRBJ2-7; 9 bases match TRBD2. Trimming took 1 base from V and 2 from J; bases not matched to a gene: 9. This CDR3 comprises 17 residues. The germline V gene encodes CDR1 SGHTA and CDR2 FQGTGA. CDR3 DNA: TGTGCCAGCAGCTTAAAGGGAACGACTAGCGGTCCCTACGAGCAGTACTTC. Its protein product is CASSLKGTTSGPYEQYF.

This clone occurred a few times. The rearrangement joins TRBV27 to TRBJ1-1, with 7 bases matching TRBD1. CDR1 and CDR2 (germline): MNHEY, SMNVEV (reference sequence). The CDR3 length is 13 residues. The J segment lost 6 bases and the V segment lost 0 bases, leaving 1 base of the junction unmatched. The CDR3 spells CASSLSGQPEAFF. The CDR3 DNA reads TGTGCCAGCAGTTTATCGGGACAGCCTGAAGCTTTCTTT.

The chain links TRBV27 to TRBJ2-3; D remains unclear. With 10 bases removed from V and 0 bases from J, the gap between germline ends came to 11 bases. Germline loops: CDR1 MNHEY, CDR2 SMNVEV (reference sequence). This CDR3 spans 13 amino acids. The CDR3 DNA reads TGTGCCACCGCTGAGCCTAGCACAGATACGCAGTATTTT. This codes for CATAEPSTDTQYF.

The rearrangement uses TRBV2 and TRBJ2-5; the D gene is possibly TRBD2 (5 bases). The CDR3 runs to 14 residues. Per germline, CDR1 SNHLY and CDR2 FYNNEI. With 7 bases removed from V and 2 bases from J, the gap between germline ends came to 14 bases. CDR3 protein: CASNLERKQETQYF. The DNA of the CDR3 is TGTGCCAGCAATCTCGAGCGGAAACAAGAGACCCAGTACTTC.

J is TRBJ2-1 and V is TRBV20-1; 9 bases line up with TRBD2. There are 10 residues in the CDR3. Germline-derived CDR1 and CDR2 are DFQATT and SNEGSKA (reference sequence). The junction had 6 bases not matched to a gene; V was cut back by 7 bases and J by 14 bases. In nucleotides, the CDR3 is TGCAGTGAATGCGGGGGGGGCGAGTTCTTC. This gives the protein CSECGGGEFF.